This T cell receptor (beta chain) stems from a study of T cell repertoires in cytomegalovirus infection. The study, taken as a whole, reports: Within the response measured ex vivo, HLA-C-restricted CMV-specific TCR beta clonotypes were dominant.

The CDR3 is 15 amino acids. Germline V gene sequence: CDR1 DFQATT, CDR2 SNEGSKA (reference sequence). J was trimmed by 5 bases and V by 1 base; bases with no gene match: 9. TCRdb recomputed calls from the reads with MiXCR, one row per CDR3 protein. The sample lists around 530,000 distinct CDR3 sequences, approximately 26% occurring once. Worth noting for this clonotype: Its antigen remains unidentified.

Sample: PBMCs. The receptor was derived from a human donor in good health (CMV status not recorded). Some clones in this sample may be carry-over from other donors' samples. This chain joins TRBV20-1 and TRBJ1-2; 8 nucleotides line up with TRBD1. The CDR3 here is CSARAPGGAEYGYTF. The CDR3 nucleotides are TGCAGTGCTAGAGCTCCAGGGGGCGCGGAGTATGGCTACACCTTC.